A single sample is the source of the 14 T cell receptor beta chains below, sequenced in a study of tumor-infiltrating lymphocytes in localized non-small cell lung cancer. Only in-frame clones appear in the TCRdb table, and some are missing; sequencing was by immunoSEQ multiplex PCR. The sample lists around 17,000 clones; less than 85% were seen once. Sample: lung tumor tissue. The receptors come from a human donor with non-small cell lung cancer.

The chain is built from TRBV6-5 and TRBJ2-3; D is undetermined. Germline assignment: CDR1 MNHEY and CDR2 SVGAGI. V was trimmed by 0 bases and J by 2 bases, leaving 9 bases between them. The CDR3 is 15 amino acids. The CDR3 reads CASSYSLGFTDTQYF. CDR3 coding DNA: TGTGCCAGCAGTTACTCGCTGGGCTTCACAGATACGCAGTATTTT.

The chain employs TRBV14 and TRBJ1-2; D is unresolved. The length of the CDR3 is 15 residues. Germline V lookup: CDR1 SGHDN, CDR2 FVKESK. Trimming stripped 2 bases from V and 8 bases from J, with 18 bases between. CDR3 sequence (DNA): TGTGCCAGCAGCCAAAACCTACGGCAGACTGGAGGCTACACCTTC. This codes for CASSQNLRQTGGYTF.

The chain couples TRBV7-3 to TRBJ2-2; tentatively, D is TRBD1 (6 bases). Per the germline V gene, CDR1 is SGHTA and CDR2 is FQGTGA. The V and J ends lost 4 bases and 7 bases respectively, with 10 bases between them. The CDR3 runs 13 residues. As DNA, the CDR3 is TGTGCCAGCAGCTCGACAGGTGGCGGGGAGCTGTTTTTT. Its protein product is CASSSTGGGELFF.

Here the CDR3 reads CASSFTPPSEAFF. CDR3 nucleotide sequence: TGTGCCAGCAGCTTCACACCCCCATCTGAAGCTTTCTTT. The chain recombines TRBV11-2 with TRBJ1-1; D not certain. The V gene's germline CDR1 is SGHAT and CDR2 FQNNGV. The CDR3 sequence is 13 residues long. V lost 3 bases and J 6 bases, leaving 11 bases between the germline ends.

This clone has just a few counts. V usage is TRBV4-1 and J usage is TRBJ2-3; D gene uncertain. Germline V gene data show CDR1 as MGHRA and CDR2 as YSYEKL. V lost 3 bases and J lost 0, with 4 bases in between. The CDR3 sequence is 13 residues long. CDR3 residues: CASSHPSTDTQYF. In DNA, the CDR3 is TGCGCCAGCAGCCATCCCAGCACAGATACGCAGTATTTT.

The CDR3 bases are TGTGCCAGTAGTATCTCAGGACCGAGGGCAGATACGCAGTATTTT. It specifies CASSISGPRADTQYF. The V and J genes are TRBV19 and TRBJ2-3; D is perhaps TRBD2 (5 bases). The V end lost 3 bases, the J end lost 4 bases, and 14 bases lay between the germline ends. The CDR3 has 15 residues. The germline gives CDR1 LNHDA, CDR2 SQIVND (reference sequence).

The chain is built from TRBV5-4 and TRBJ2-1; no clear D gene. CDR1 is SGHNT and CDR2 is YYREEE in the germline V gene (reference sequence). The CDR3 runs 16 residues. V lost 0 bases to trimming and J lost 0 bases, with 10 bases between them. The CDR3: CASSLGGRSSYNEQFF. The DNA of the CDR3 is TGTGCCAGCAGCTTGGGGGGAAGGAGCTCCTACAATGAGCAGTTCTTC.

CDR3 nucleotide sequence: TGTGCCAGCAGCTTAGCGAAGGTAGCGGGAGGGCCTGGGGAGACCCAGTACTTC. This encodes CASSLAKVAGGPGETQYF. J is TRBJ2-5 and V is TRBV7-2; the match to TRBD2 covers 11 bases. The length of the CDR3 is 18 residues. V gave up 0 bases and J gave up 5 bases; unmatched junction bases: 11. CDR1 and CDR2 from the germline V gene are SGHTA and FQGNSA.

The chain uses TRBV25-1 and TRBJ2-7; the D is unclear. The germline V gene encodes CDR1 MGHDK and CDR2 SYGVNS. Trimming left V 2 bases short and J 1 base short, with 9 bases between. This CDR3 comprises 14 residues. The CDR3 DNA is TGTGCCAGCAGTGAAAGCCCCAAATCCTACGAGCAGTACTTC. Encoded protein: CASSESPKSYEQYF.

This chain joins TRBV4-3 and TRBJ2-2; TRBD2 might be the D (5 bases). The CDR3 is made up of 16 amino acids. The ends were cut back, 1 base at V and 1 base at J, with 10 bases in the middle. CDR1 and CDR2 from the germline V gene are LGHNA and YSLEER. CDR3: CASSQGPGRNTGELFF. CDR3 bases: TGCGCCAGCAGCCAAGGGCCGGGGAGGAACACCGGGGAGCTGTTTTTT.

CDR3 sequence (DNA): TGTGCCAGCAGTTACAGGGGACTGAACACTGAAGCTTTCTTT. Translation gives CASSYRGLNTEAFF. The V call is TRBV6-6, the J call TRBJ1-1; D is possibly TRBD1 (5 bases). This CDR3 is built from 14 residues. Germline V lookup: CDR1 MNHNY, CDR2 SVGAGI (reference sequence). The germline V and J ends were trimmed by 2 bases and 0 bases, with 7 bases remaining between them.

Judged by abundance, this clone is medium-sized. The CDR3 loop is CAIMGSGQSSYEQYF. The CDR3 DNA follows: TGTGCCATCATGGGTAGCGGTCAAAGCTCCTACGAGCAGTACTTC. This rearrangement joins TRBV10-3 to TRBJ2-7; the D gene is possibly TRBD2 (6 bases). Deletions cut 7 bases from V and 0 bases from J, with 16 bases between. The V gene's germline CDR1 is ENHRY and CDR2 SYGVKD. The CDR3 runs 15 residues.

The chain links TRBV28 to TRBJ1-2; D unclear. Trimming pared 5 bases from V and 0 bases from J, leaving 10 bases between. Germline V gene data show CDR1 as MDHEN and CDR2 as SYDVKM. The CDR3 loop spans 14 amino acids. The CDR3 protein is CASSRRVTNYGYTF. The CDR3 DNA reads TGTGCCAGCAGTCGGAGGGTGACTAACTATGGCTACACCTTC.

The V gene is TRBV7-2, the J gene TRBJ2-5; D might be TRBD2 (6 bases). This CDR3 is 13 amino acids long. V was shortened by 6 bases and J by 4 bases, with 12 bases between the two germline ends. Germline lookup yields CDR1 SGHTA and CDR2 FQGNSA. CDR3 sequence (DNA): TGTGCCAGCAGGTTGGGGGGTGGAGAGACCCAGTACTTC. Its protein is CASRLGGGETQYF.